Presented here are 26 T cell receptor beta chains from one specimen sequenced in a study of blood T cell repertoires in COVID-19. Repertoires were generated with immunoSEQ multiplex PCR, while TCRdb's copy carries only in-frame clones and drops some. The sample lists 310,000 or so clones, approximately 88% occurring once. Specimen: PBMCs or T cells enriched from blood (not recorded which). These receptors all come from a young woman who had recovered from COVID-19.

This sequence joins TRBV28 and TRBJ1-5, with D possibly matching TRBD1 (5 bases). Trimming removed 4 bases at V and 0 bases at J, with 13 bases between. Germline V gene sequence: CDR1 MDHEN, CDR2 SYDVKM. The CDR3 spans 16 residues. The CDR3 nucleotides are TGTGCCAGCAGTTCGAGGGACTCCCATAGCAATCAGCCCCAGCATTTT. Protein: CASSSRDSHSNQPQHF.

This chain links TRBV10-3 with TRBJ2-2, with D possibly matching TRBD2 (7 bases). CDR1 and CDR2 from the germline V gene are ENHRY and SYGVKD. CDR3 length: 19 amino acids. Trimming cost V 6 bases and J 6 bases, with 29 bases left between them. The CDR3 region is CAISEMGGTPLISPGELFF. In nucleotides, the CDR3 is TGTGCCATCAGCGAAATGGGGGGGACACCATTGATTAGTCCCGGGGAGCTGTTTTTT.

V gene TRBV7-9 combines with J gene TRBJ2-7; D is undetermined. Per the germline V gene, CDR1 is SEHNR and CDR2 is FQNEAQ (reference sequence). CDR3 length: 12 residues. Trimming pared 5 bases from V and 6 bases from J, leaving 11 bases between. CDR3 coding DNA: TGTGCCAGCAGCCCCCGTCGGAGCGAGCAGTACTTC. Translation gives CASSPRRSEQYF.

Points on this clone: The same CDR3 can be traced to other DNA sequences in this sample. The chain joins TRBV15 to TRBJ2-5, with TRBD1 identical over 7 bases. With V trimmed by 6 bases and J by 5 bases, 3 bases remained unmatched. The CDR3 length is 12 residues. The V gene's germline CDR1 is LNHNV and CDR2 YYDKDF (reference sequence). CDR3 protein: CATSLRGETQYF. CDR3 nucleotide sequence: TGTGCCACCAGTCTCAGGGGGGAGACCCAGTACTTC.

The J gene is TRBJ2-5, the V gene TRBV11-2; 8 nucleotides match TRBD1. The CDR3 has 13 residues. With V trimmed by 4 bases and J by 3 bases, 1 base remained unmatched. Germline lookup yields CDR1 SGHAT and CDR2 FQNNGV. CDR3 residues: CASSWTGKETQYF. The CDR3 bases are TGTGCCAGCAGCTGGACAGGGAAAGAGACCCAGTACTTC.

This chain links TRBV6-6 with TRBJ2-1; 8 nucleotides agree with TRBD2. Losses at the gene ends were 4 bases for V and 14 bases for J; bases not matched to a gene: 7. The CDR3 runs to 12 residues. CDR1 and CDR2 (germline): MNHNY, SVGAGI (reference sequence). The CDR3 spells CASSSGTSSEFF. DNA of the CDR3: TGTGCCAGCAGTTCTGGGACTAGTTCGGAGTTCTTC.

The table lists this clone with a count of one. The J gene is TRBJ1-4, the V gene TRBV7-9; TRBD1 is a possible D gene (6 bases). V shed 5 bases and J shed 0 bases, with 13 bases lying between them. The CDR3 has 16 amino acids. Germline V gives CDR1 SEHNR, CDR2 FQNEAQ (reference sequence). DNA for the CDR3: TGTGCCAGCAGCACCAAGAACAGGGCAACTAATGAAAAACTGTTTTTT. This gives the protein CASSTKNRATNEKLFF. Supplemented by reference TRBV7-9 and TRBJ1-4, the full variable domain reads DTGVSQNPRHKITKRGQNVTFRCDPISEHNRLYWYRQTLGQGPEFLTYFQNEAQLEKSRLLSDRFSAERPKGSFSTLEIQRTEQGDSAMYLCASSTKNRATNEKLFFGSGTQLSVL.

The chain employs TRBV5-4 and TRBJ1-1; D is unresolved. There are 12 residues in the CDR3. Per the germline V gene, CDR1 is SGHNT and CDR2 is YYREEE (reference sequence). The V and J ends lost 10 bases and 0 bases respectively, with 10 bases between them. The CDR3 nucleotides read TGTGCCGTGGGAGCAGTGAACACTGAAGCTTTCTTT. Translated, it gives CAVGAVNTEAFF.

This clone is a singleton in its sample. V is TRBV7-9 and J is TRBJ1-6; unclear D gene. Germline V gene data show CDR1 as SEHNR and CDR2 as FQNEAQ (reference sequence). The CDR3 consists of 15 residues. V dropped 3 bases and J dropped 0 bases, with 6 bases sitting between them. The CDR3 region has the DNA TGTGCCAGCAGCTTTGAACACTCCTATAATTCACCCCTCCACTTT. It yields the protein CASSFEHSYNSPLHF. The full variable domain, completed using reference TRBV7-9 and TRBJ1-6, is DTGVSQNPRHKITKRGQNVTFRCDPISEHNRLYWYRQTLGQGPEFLTYFQNEAQLEKSRLLSDRFSAERPKGSFSTLEIQRTEQGDSAMYLCASSFEHSYNSPLHFGNGTRLTVT.

V and J are TRBV6-6 and TRBJ1-6; D is uncertain. Germline CDR1 is MNHNY and CDR2 is SVGAGI (reference sequence). V shed 4 bases and J shed 18 bases, with 16 bases lying between them. This CDR3 spans 12 amino acids. DNA for the CDR3: TGTGCCAGCAGTTTACTTCCCCGGGGAACCCACTTT. It is translated as CASSLLPRGTHF.

V is TRBV5-1 and J is TRBJ1-1; D perhaps matches TRBD1 (5 bases). Germline CDR1 and CDR2: SGHRS and YFSETQ. Trimming took 0 bases from V and 7 from J, leaving 10 bases between them. The CDR3 is 13 amino acids. CDR3 loop: CASSLGGQGEAFF. The CDR3 bases are TGCGCCAGCAGCTTGGGCGGCCAGGGTGAAGCTTTCTTT.

CDR3 region: CASSSRGGQEPQGLFF. The CDR3 nucleotides read TGTGCCAGCAGTAGCCGTGGGGGACAGGAGCCCCAGGGGCTGTTTTTT. V usage is TRBV2 and J usage is TRBJ1-4; 8 bases are shared with TRBD1. The CDR3 spans 16 residues. V gave up 5 bases and J gave up 14 bases; unmatched junction bases: 19. In germline, CDR1 is SNHLY, CDR2 FYNNEI.

The chain employs TRBV28 and TRBJ2-7; a possible D gene is TRBD1 (5 bases). Germline lookup yields CDR1 MDHEN and CDR2 SYDVKM. The CDR3 is 13 amino acids. V gave up 10 bases and J gave up 6 bases, with 19 bases separating them. For the CDR3, the DNA is TGTGCCACACGAAGGGGTATAGTAAGCGAGCAGTACTTC. Translated, it gives CATRRGIVSEQYF.

V gene TRBV29-1 combines with J gene TRBJ2-6, with 8 bases that match TRBD1. Germline V gene sequence: CDR1 SQVTM, CDR2 ANQGSEA. With V trimmed by 6 bases and J by 0 bases, 4 bases remained unmatched. The CDR3 consists of 15 residues. The CDR3 spells CSVRQGSSGANVLTF. In DNA form, the CDR3 reads TGCAGCGTCCGACAGGGGAGCTCTGGGGCCAACGTCCTGACTTTC.

The CDR3 coding sequence is TGTGCCAGCAGCCAGATCGGGACAGGGACCAATGAGCAGTTCTTC. It encodes CASSQIGTGTNEQFF. This sequence joins TRBV5-6 and TRBJ2-1; 9 nucleotides match TRBD1. The V gene end was trimmed by 4 bases and the J gene end by 6 bases; junction bases not matched to a gene: 8. Germline V gene lookup returns CDR1 SGHDT and CDR2 YYEEEE. This CDR3 has 15 amino acids. Combining the CDR3 with reference TRBV5-6 and TRBJ2-1 gives the whole variable domain DAGVTQSPTHLIKTRGQQVTLRCSPKSGHDTVSWYQQALGQGPQFIFQYYEEEERQRGNFPDRFSGHQFPNYSSELNVNALLLGDSALYLCASSQIGTGTNEQFFGPGTRLTVL.

The V gene is TRBV7-2, the J gene TRBJ1-2, with D perhaps TRBD1 (5 bases). Germline-derived CDR1 and CDR2 are SGHTA and FQGNSA. The ends were cut back, 1 base at V and 1 base at J, with 13 bases in the middle. The CDR3 length is 16 residues. CDR3 loop: CASSLDRFPYNYGYTF. The CDR3 region has the DNA TGTGCCAGCAGCTTAGACAGGTTTCCCTATAACTATGGCTACACCTTC.

This chain connects TRBV7-7 to TRBJ2-3; tentative D call: TRBD1 (5 bases). The CDR3 sequence is 14 residues long. The V end was cut by 1 base, the J end by 0 bases, with 5 bases between. Germline V lookup: CDR1 SSHAT, CDR2 FNYEAQ (reference sequence). The CDR3 region has the DNA TGTGCCAGCAGCTTAGGGACAAGCACAGATACGCAGTATTTT. Its protein is CASSLGTSTDTQYF.

This rearrangement joins TRBV15 to TRBJ1-1, with D perhaps TRBD1 (5 bases). Looked up from germline, CDR1 is LNHNV and CDR2 is YYDKDF (reference sequence). CDR3 length: 13 residues. Trimming stripped 6 bases from V and 3 bases from J, with 11 bases between. The CDR3 nucleotides are TGTGCCACCAGGTCCAGGGTGCACACTGAAGCTTTCTTT. It codes for CATRSRVHTEAFF.

CDR3 in DNA: TGTGCCAGCAGTTTAAAACAGGGAGTGAACACCGGGGAGCTGTTTTTT. It specifies CASSLKQGVNTGELFF. The chain recombines TRBV27 with TRBJ2-2; the D gene is possibly TRBD1 (6 bases). CDR3 length equals 16 residues. The V end lost 2 bases, the J end lost 1 base, and 11 bases lay between the germline ends. From germline, CDR1 is MNHEY and CDR2 SMNVEV (reference sequence).

The V gene is TRBV27, the J gene TRBJ2-3; perhaps TRBD2 as D (6 bases). With 1 base removed from V and 2 bases from J, the gap between germline ends came to 22 bases. CDR3 size: 19 residues. CDR1 and CDR2 (germline): MNHEY, SMNVEV (reference sequence). CDR3 protein: CASSLFGVASEGHTDTQYF. CDR3 sequence (DNA): TGTGCCAGCAGTTTATTTGGGGTGGCTAGCGAAGGCCACACAGATACGCAGTATTTT.

The rearrangement joins TRBV19 to TRBJ2-7, with TRBD1 as a possible D gene (6 bases). The length of the CDR3 is 13 residues. Trimming cost V 5 bases and J 0 bases, with 8 bases left between them. Germline assignment: CDR1 LNHDA and CDR2 SQIVND (reference sequence). The CDR3 is CASSWDISYEQYF. The CDR3 coding sequence is TGTGCCAGTAGTTGGGACATCTCCTACGAGCAGTACTTC.

V and J are TRBV19 and TRBJ2-3; weak D call: TRBD1 (5 bases). V was cut by 4 bases and J by 4 bases, with 9 bases left in between. CDR1 LNHDA and CDR2 SQIVND come from the germline V gene (reference sequence). The CDR3 length is 13 residues. CDR3 nucleotides: TGTGCCAGTAGTACAGGGTTCTCAGATACGCAGTATTTT. Translated, it gives CASSTGFSDTQYF.

The CDR3 spells CASSPTEAPQPQHF. The CDR3 region has the DNA TGTGCCAGCAGTCCTACGGAGGCCCCCCAGCCCCAGCATTTT. V is TRBV6-5 and J is TRBJ1-5; D remains unclear. Germline-derived CDR1 and CDR2 are MNHEY and SVGAGI. V shed 5 bases and J shed 7 bases, with 15 bases lying between them. The CDR3 runs to 14 residues.

The rearrangement joins TRBV24-1 to TRBJ1-1, with D possibly TRBD1 on 6 matching bases. V gave up 5 bases and J gave up 0 bases, with 9 bases separating them. The V gene's germline CDR1 is KGHDR and CDR2 SFDVKD. The CDR3 extends over 14 amino acids. Written as DNA, the CDR3 is TGTGCCACCAGTGCAGGGGCGTTGAACACTGAAGCTTTCTTT. The encoded protein is CATSAGALNTEAFF.

A single count supports this clone. This rearrangement joins TRBV12-3 or TRBV12-4 to TRBJ2-1; 7 bases line up with TRBD1. CDR3 length equals 11 residues. V shed 4 bases and J 10 bases; nucleotides not matched to a gene: 1. As DNA, the CDR3 is TGTGCCAGCAGTTGGACAGGAGAGCAGTTCTTC. This gives the protein CASSWTGEQFF.

This sequence joins TRBV4-2 and TRBJ2-7, with 14 bases identical to TRBD2. Germline CDR1 and CDR2: LGHNA and YNFKEQ. With V trimmed by 5 bases and J by 4 bases, 7 bases remained unmatched. CDR3 length equals 16 residues. Here the CDR3 DNA reads TGTGCCAGCAGCGGGGGACTAGCGGGAGTGCCTTACGAGCAGTACTTC. As protein: CASSGGLAGVPYEQYF.